Below, 5 T cell receptor beta chains from the same sample are listed, as sequenced in a study of blood T cell repertoires in COVID-19. Clones were sequenced by immunoSEQ multiplex PCR, and TCRdb holds only the in-frame ones, with some missing. In the table there are hundreds of thousands of clones, more than 75% of which are singletons. Sequences were obtained from PBMCs or T cells enriched from blood (not recorded which). Receptors were obtained from a man aged 18 to 35 who had recovered from COVID-19.

The chain uses TRBV12-5 and TRBJ1-6; 8 bases map to TRBD1. The CDR3 runs 12 residues. Trimming took 9 bases from V and 8 from J; bases not matched to a gene: 3. Per germline, CDR1 LGHNT and CDR2 FRNRAP. Here the CDR3 DNA reads TGTGCTAGCGGACAGGGTGATTCACCCCTCCACTTT. This sequence encodes CASGQGDSPLHF.

The J gene is TRBJ1-5, the V gene TRBV5-1, with 8 bases that match TRBD1. The V gene's germline CDR1 is SGHRS and CDR2 YFSETQ. This CDR3 has 15 residues. V was pared by 4 bases and J by 4 bases, with 7 bases of the junction left unmatched. CDR3: CASSTTGGSNQPQHF. The CDR3 DNA is TGCGCCAGCAGCACCACAGGGGGATCGAATCAGCCCCAGCATTTT.

This clone has a single count. The J gene is TRBJ1-5, the V gene TRBV30; 7 positions agree with TRBD1. V gave up 2 bases and J gave up 7 bases; unmatched junction bases: 5. The CDR3 loop spans 13 amino acids. Germline V CDR1 and CDR2: GTSNPN, SVGIG (reference sequence). The CDR3 here is CAWSSRGRQPQHF. For the CDR3, the DNA is TGTGCCTGGAGTTCGAGGGGGCGGCAGCCCCAGCATTTT.

The rearrangement uses TRBV2 and TRBJ2-1; 7 bases are a match to TRBD1. The junction had 15 bases not matched to a gene; V was cut back by 8 bases and J by 8 bases. Per the germline V gene, CDR1 is SNHLY and CDR2 is FYNNEI. CDR3 size: 15 residues. CDR3 in amino acids: CASEDGTGDLDEQFF. Written as DNA, the CDR3 is TGTGCCAGCGAAGACGGAACAGGGGATTTAGATGAGCAGTTCTTC.

This clone has more than one count but fewer than ten. The V gene is TRBV30, the J gene TRBJ1-5; 10 nucleotides agree with TRBD1. CDR3 length: 14 amino acids. Germline CDR1 GTSNPN, CDR2 SVGIG (reference sequence). J gave up 5 bases and V 2 bases, and 3 bases lay outside the gene matches. The chain's CDR3 is CAWSSDRGYQPQHF. In DNA form, the CDR3 reads TGTGCCTGGAGTTCGGACAGGGGGTATCAGCCCCAGCATTTT.